The sequence of this TCR beta chain was determined in a study of blood T cell repertoires in COVID-19. On the study more broadly: The United States, Italy and Spain were the sources of the acute and convalescent COVID-19 samples. PBMCs, B-cell-depleted T cells, or T cells provided the cDNA or gDNA that made up the material.

Germline V gene data show CDR1 as KGHDR and CDR2 as SFDVKD. CDR3 length: 17 amino acids. V lost 4 bases to trimming and J lost 0 bases; unmatched junction nucleotides: 8. The authors' processing: Estimation of nucleated cell counts was performed using reference gene primer amplification. The assay was immunoSEQ multiplex PCR, and TCRdb's table has in-frame clones only and misses some. The DNA was the basis for D and trimming; V, J and clone size are from that table. The sample lists 150,000 to 200,000 clones, more than 65% occurring once. Study members were between roughly 18 and 100 years old and lived in some 22 US regions.

The sample consisted of PBMCs or T cells enriched from blood (not recorded which). The sequence was collected from a man aged 50-59 years who had recovered from COVID-19. The chain employs TRBV24-1 and TRBJ1-1; 9 bases are shared with TRBD1. CDR3 bases: TGTGCCACCAGTGACTCGACAGGGGGGTCGTTGAACACTGAAGCTTTCTTT. It translates to CATSDSTGGSLNTEAFF.